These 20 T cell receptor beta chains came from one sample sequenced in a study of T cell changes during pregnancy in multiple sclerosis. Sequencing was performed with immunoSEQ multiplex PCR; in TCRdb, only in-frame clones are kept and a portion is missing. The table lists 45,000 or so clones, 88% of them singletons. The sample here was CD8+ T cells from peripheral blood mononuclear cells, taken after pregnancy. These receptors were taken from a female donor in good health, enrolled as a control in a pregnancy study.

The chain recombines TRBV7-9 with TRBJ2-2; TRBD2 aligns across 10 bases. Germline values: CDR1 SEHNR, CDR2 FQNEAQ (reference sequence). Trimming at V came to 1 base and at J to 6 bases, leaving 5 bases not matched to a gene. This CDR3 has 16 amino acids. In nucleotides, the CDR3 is TGTGCCAGCAGCTTAGAACTAGCGGGGCCGCCCGGGGAGCTGTTTTTT. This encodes CASSLELAGPPGELFF.

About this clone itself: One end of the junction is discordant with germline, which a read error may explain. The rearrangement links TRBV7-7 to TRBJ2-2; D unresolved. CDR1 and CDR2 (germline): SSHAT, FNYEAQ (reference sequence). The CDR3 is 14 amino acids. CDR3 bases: TGTGCTAGCAGCCTCTCCCTGATCAGCGGGGAGCTGTTTTTT. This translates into CASSLSLISGELFF. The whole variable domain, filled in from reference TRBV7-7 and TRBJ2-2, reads GAGVSQSPRYKVTKRGQDVTLRCDPISSHATLYWYQQALGQGPEFLTYFNYEAQPDKSGLPSDRFSAERPEGSISTLTIQRTEQRDSAMYRCASSLSLISGELFFGEGSRLTVL.

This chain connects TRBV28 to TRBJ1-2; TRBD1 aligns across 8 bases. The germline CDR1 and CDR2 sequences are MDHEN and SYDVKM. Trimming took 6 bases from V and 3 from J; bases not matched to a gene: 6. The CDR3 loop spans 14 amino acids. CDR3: CASSWTGIYYGYTF. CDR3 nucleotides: TGTGCCAGCAGCTGGACAGGGATATACTATGGCTACACCTTC.

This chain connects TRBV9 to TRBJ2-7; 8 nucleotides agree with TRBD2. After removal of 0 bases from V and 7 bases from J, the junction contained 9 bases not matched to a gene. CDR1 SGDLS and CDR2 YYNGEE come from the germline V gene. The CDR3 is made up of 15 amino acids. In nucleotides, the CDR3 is TGTGCCAGCAGCGTAGGAGTCGGGGGGGCAGGTGAGCAGTACTTC. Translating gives CASSVGVGGAGEQYF.

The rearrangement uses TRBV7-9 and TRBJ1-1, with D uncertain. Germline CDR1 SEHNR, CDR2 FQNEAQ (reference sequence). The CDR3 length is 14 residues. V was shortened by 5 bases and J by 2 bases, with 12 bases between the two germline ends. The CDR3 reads CASSAPQSNTEAFF. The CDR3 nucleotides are TGTGCCAGCAGCGCCCCGCAGTCAAACACTGAAGCTTTCTTT.

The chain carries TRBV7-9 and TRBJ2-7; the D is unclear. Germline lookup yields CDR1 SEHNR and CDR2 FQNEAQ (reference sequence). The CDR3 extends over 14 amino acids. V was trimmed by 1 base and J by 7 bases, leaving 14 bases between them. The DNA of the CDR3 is TGTGCCAGCAGCTTAGTTCCGCGGTCATTGGAGCAGTACTTC. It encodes CASSLVPRSLEQYF. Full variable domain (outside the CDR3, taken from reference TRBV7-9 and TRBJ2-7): DTGVSQNPRHKITKRGQNVTFRCDPISEHNRLYWYRQTLGQGPEFLTYFQNEAQLEKSRLLSDRFSAERPKGSFSTLEIQRTEQGDSAMYLCASSLVPRSLEQYFGPGTRLTVT.

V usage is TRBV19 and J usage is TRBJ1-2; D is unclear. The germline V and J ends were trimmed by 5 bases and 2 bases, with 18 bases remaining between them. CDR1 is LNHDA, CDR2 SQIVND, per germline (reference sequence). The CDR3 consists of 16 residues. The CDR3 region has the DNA TGTGCCAGTAGTCCTATAGGACTGTATTTGAACTATGGCTACACCTTC. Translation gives CASSPIGLYLNYGYTF.

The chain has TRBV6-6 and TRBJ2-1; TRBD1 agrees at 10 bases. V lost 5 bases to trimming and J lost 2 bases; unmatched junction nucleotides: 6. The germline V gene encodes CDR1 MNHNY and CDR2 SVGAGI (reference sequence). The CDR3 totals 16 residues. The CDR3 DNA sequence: TGTGCCAGCAGTCACGACAGGGGGCGAACCTACAATGAGCAGTTCTTC. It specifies CASSHDRGRTYNEQFF.

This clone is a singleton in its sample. CDR3 protein: CASSQGQALWETQYF. The CDR3 DNA reads TGTGCCAGCAGCCAGGGACAGGCCCTGTGGGAGACCCAGTACTTC. The chain links TRBV9 to TRBJ2-5; TRBD1 agrees at 8 bases. Trimming removed 4 bases from V and 5 bases from J; junction bases left unmatched: 10. The CDR3 is made up of 15 amino acids. Per germline, CDR1 SGDLS and CDR2 YYNGEE.

CDR3 region: CASSKDILTSGSPLHF. CDR3 DNA sequence: TGTGCCAGCAGCAAGGACATCCTGACCTCGGGTTCACCCCTCCACTTT. The chain couples TRBV21-1 to TRBJ1-6; TRBD1, as called in the table, went unchecked against the DNA. TRBV21-1 is a listed pseudogene. The CDR3 contains 16 residues.

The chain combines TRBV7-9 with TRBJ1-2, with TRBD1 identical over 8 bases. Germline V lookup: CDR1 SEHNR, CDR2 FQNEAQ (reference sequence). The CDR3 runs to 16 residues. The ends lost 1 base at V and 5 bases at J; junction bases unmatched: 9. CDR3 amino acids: CASSLGTGSLGYGYTF. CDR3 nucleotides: TGTGCCAGCAGCTTAGGGACAGGGTCCCTTGGGTATGGCTACACCTTC.

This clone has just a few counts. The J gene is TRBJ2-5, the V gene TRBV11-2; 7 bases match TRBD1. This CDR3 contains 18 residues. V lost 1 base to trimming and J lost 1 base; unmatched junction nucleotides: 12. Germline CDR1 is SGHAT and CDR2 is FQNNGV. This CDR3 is CASSLGRQGFPFQETQYF. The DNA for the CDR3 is TGTGCCAGCAGCTTAGGACGACAGGGTTTTCCCTTCCAAGAGACCCAGTACTTC.

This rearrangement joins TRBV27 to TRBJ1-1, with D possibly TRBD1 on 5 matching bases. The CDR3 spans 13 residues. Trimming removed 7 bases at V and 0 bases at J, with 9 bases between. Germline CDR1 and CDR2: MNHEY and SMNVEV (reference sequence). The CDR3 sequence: CASKDNLNTEAFF. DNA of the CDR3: TGTGCCAGCAAGGACAACTTGAACACTGAAGCTTTCTTT.

Here the CDR3 reads CASSQRHRGKGHRKVNTEAFF. The CDR3 DNA sequence: TGTGCCAGCAGCCAGCGCCACCGCGGGAAAGGCCACCGCAAAGTGAACACTGAAGCTTTCTTT. The V gene is TRBV7-6, the J gene TRBJ1-1; D uncertain. CDR1 is SGHVS, CDR2 FNYEAQ, per germline. The V and J ends lost 5 bases and 0 bases respectively, with 31 bases between them. The CDR3 runs 21 residues.

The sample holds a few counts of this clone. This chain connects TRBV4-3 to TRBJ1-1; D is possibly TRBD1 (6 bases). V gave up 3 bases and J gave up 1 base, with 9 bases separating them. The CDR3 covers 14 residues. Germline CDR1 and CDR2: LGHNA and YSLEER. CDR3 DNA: TGCGCCAGCAGCCAGGGGACAAGGAACACTGAAGCTTTCTTT. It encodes CASSQGTRNTEAFF.

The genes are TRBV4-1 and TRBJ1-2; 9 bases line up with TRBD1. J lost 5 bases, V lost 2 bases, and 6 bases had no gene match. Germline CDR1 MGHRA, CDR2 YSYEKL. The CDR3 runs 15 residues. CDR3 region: CASSQTGQGKYGYTF. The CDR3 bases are TGCGCCAGCAGCCAAACCGGACAGGGGAAGTATGGCTACACCTTC.

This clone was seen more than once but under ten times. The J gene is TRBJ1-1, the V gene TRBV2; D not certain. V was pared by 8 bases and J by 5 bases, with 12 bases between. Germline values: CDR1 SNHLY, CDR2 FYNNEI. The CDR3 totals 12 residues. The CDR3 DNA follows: TGTGCCAGCCAAGGAGGGAGGACTGAAGCTTTCTTT. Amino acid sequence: CASQGGRTEAFF.

The CDR3 DNA reads as TGTGCCAGCAGCACCCGTCTACTAGCGGGGGGGACAGATACGCAGTATTTT. Encoded protein: CASSTRLLAGGTDTQYF. The V call is TRBV4-2, the J call TRBJ2-3, with TRBD2 identical over 13 bases. The V gene end was trimmed by 5 bases and the J gene end by 3 bases; junction bases not matched to a gene: 8. Germline V lookup: CDR1 LGHNA, CDR2 YNFKEQ. The CDR3 length is 17 residues.

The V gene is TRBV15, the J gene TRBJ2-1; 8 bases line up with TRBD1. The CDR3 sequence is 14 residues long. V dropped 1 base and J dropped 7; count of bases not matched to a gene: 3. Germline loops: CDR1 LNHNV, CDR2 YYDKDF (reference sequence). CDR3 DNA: TGTGCCACCAGCAGAGGGACAGGGAATAATGAGCAGTTCTTC. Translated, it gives CATSRGTGNNEQFF.

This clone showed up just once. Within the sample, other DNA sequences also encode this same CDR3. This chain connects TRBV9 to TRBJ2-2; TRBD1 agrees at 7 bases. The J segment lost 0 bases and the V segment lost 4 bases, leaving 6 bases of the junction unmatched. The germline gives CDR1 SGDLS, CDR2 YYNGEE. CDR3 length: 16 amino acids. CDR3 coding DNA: TGTGCCAGCAGCCCCGATGGGACAGCGAACACCGGGGAGCTGTTTTTT. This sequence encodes CASSPDGTANTGELFF.